Listed here are 9 T cell receptor beta chains from one sample, sequenced in a study of cytomegalovirus exposure and HLA in healthy donors. PCR employed 60 Vbeta and 13 Jbeta primers. This table comes from immunoSEQ multiplex PCR, and its TCRdb copy is limited to in-frame clones, with some not included. The sample has 110,000 to 150,000 clones; roughly three quarters are singletons. The sequencing input was PBMCs. These receptors all stem from a man between 60 and 75 years old in good health and CMV-seronegative.

This clone was observed a few times. This chain connects TRBV19 to TRBJ1-1; the match to TRBD1 covers 7 bases. CDR3 length: 14 amino acids. The germline V gene encodes CDR1 LNHDA and CDR2 SQIVND (reference sequence). The junction had 7 bases not matched to a gene; V was cut back by 8 bases and J by 1 base. CDR3 coding DNA: TGTGCCAGTCCAAGACAGGGCGAGAACACTGAAGCTTTCTTT. Translation gives CASPRQGENTEAFF.

V usage is TRBV9 and J usage is TRBJ2-1; 13 bases line up with TRBD2. V lost 0 bases to trimming and J lost 7 bases; unmatched junction nucleotides: 1. The CDR3 is made up of 15 amino acids. Looked up from germline, CDR1 is SGDLS and CDR2 is YYNGEE. CDR3 coding DNA: TGTGCCAGCAGCGTAGGACTAGCGGGAGGTAATGAGCAGTTCTTC. Protein product: CASSVGLAGGNEQFF.

The J gene is TRBJ2-2, the V gene TRBV5-1; tentative D call: TRBD2 (6 bases). V gave up 4 bases and J gave up 3 bases, with 25 bases separating them. This CDR3 contains 19 residues. Germline CDR1 reads SGHRS; CDR2 reads YFSETQ. CDR3 in amino acids: CASSGRFDGRAPHTGELFF. The CDR3 DNA is TGCGCCAGCAGCGGGAGGTTCGACGGGAGAGCCCCCCACACCGGGGAGCTGTTTTTT.

The rearrangement links TRBV28 to TRBJ2-2, with no clear D. The CDR3 has 12 amino acids. Germline V CDR1 and CDR2: MDHEN, SYDVKM. Trimming left V 6 bases short and J 7 bases short, with 9 bases between. Here the CDR3 reads CASRNSRGELFF. For the CDR3, the DNA is TGTGCCAGCAGAAATTCCCGCGGGGAGCTGTTTTTT.

The rearrangement links TRBV27 to TRBJ1-5; possibly TRBD1 for D (6 bases). Trimming shortened V by 4 bases and J by 5 bases, and 15 bases separated the two germline ends. Germline CDR1 and CDR2: MNHEY and SMNVEV (reference sequence). There are 15 residues in the CDR3. Written as DNA, the CDR3 is TGTGCCAGCAGTTCCCACAGGGCGGGCCATCAGCCCCAGCATTTT. Encoded protein: CASSSHRAGHQPQHF.

The rearrangement joins TRBV28 to TRBJ1-5, with D tentatively TRBD1 (6 bases). Germline V gives CDR1 MDHEN, CDR2 SYDVKM. The CDR3 sequence is 14 residues long. Trimming shortened V by 8 bases and J by 0 bases, and 11 bases separated the two germline ends. Here the CDR3 DNA reads TGTGCCAGCGAGACAGGCGGTAGCAATCAGCCCCAGCATTTT. Its protein product is CASETGGSNQPQHF.

This clone was counted between two and nine times. The gene calls are TRBV19 and TRBJ1-2; unclear D gene. Deletions cut 6 bases from V and 0 bases from J, with 17 bases between. Germline CDR1 and CDR2: LNHDA and SQIVND (reference sequence). This CDR3 comprises 16 residues. The DNA for the CDR3 is TGTGCCAGTAGCCGAGGCAGCGCGCGAGCTAACTATGGCTACACCTTC. This codes for CASSRGSARANYGYTF.

On this clone: The same CDR3 can be traced to other DNA sequences in this sample. V and J are TRBV6-5 and TRBJ1-2; perhaps TRBD1 as D (5 bases). CDR3 length equals 14 residues. Trimming stripped 0 bases from V and 4 bases from J, with 9 bases between. In germline, CDR1 is MNHEY, CDR2 SVGAGI. Here the CDR3 reads CASSYSGGGYGYTF. In nucleotides, the CDR3 is TGTGCCAGCAGTTACTCGGGGGGGGGCTATGGCTACACCTTC.

This sequence joins TRBV18 and TRBJ2-7; D is ambiguous. The germline gives CDR1 KGHSH, CDR2 LQKENI. The ends were cut back, 3 bases at V and 1 base at J, with 7 bases in the middle. The CDR3 length is 13 residues. CDR3 in amino acids: CASSPMSSYEQYF. The CDR3 DNA is TGTGCCAGCTCACCTATGTCTTCCTACGAGCAGTACTTC.